Below, 30 T cell receptor beta chains from the same sample are listed, as sequenced in a study of identical twins. TCRdb reprocessed the 5' RACE reads with MiXCR, giving one entry per CDR3 protein. The sample holds hundreds of thousands of distinct CDR3 sequences, around 21% seen once. The sample also formed part of further work on T cells expressing NK-cell markers.

Input material: PBMCs. These receptors were taken from a woman younger than 35 in good health.

The CDR3 protein is CSAGGQGGTEAFF. The DNA of the CDR3 is TGCAGCGCCGGCGGACAGGGCGGCACTGAAGCTTTCTTT. The chain recombines TRBV29-1 with TRBJ1-1; TRBD1 agrees at 8 bases. V shed 7 bases, J shed 4 bases, and the junction held 8 bases outside the gene matches. Germline CDR1 reads SQVTM; CDR2 reads ANQGSEA. The CDR3 runs to 13 residues.

In this sample, this clonotype turned up a few times. Written as DNA, the CDR3 is TGTGCCAGCAGCTTGGACTGGGGCACAGATACGCAGTATTTT. This gives the protein CASSLDWGTDTQYF. The chain couples TRBV7-2 to TRBJ2-3, with D possibly being TRBD2 (5 bases). The CDR3 consists of 14 residues. The germline V and J ends were trimmed by 3 bases and 1 base, with 8 bases remaining between them. Germline-derived CDR1 and CDR2 are SGHTA and FQGNSA.

The chain carries TRBV20-1 and TRBJ1-4; unclear D gene. V was clipped by 0 bases and J by 3 bases, with 11 bases between them. The CDR3 totals 15 residues. The germline V gene has CDR1 DFQATT and CDR2 SNEGSKA (reference sequence). CDR3 residues: CSARDPSSPNEKLFF. In nucleotides, the CDR3 is TGCAGTGCTAGAGACCCGTCCAGCCCTAATGAAAAACTGTTTTTT.

The table lists this clonotype with a few counts. The V call is TRBV6-2 or TRBV6-3, the J call TRBJ2-7; tentatively, D is TRBD2 (6 bases). V was pared by 6 bases and J by 0 bases, with 18 bases between. Germline assignment: CDR1 MNHEY and CDR2 SVGEGT. The CDR3 length is 16 residues. CDR3: CASRVGGAGNSYEQYF. The CDR3 DNA reads TGTGCCAGCAGGGTCGGGGGAGCGGGCAACTCCTACGAGCAGTACTTC.

This clonotype was detected a few times. V is TRBV7-7 and J is TRBJ2-1, with D unresolved. The CDR3 is 15 amino acids. From germline, CDR1 is SSHAT and CDR2 FNYEAQ (reference sequence). Trimming stripped 1 base from V and 4 bases from J, with 11 bases between. CDR3 DNA: TGTGCCAGCAGCTTAGATAGTTGGGCTTACAATGAGCAGTTCTTC. It translates to CASSLDSWAYNEQFF.

This rearrangement joins TRBV27 to TRBJ1-2; D unclear. Germline V CDR1 and CDR2: MNHEY, SMNVEV (reference sequence). The CDR3 runs 13 residues. V lost 6 bases and J 3 bases, leaving 11 bases between the germline ends. Here the CDR3 reads CASRPTADYGYTF. CDR3 nucleotide sequence: TGTGCCAGCAGACCCACAGCCGACTATGGCTACACCTTC.

This clonotype was observed many times. The V call is TRBV29-1, the J call TRBJ2-5; 13 nucleotides agree with TRBD2. Unmatched junction bases numbered 6, after V lost 6 bases and J lost 5 bases. The length of the CDR3 is 14 residues. Germline V gives CDR1 SQVTM, CDR2 ANQGSEA. In DNA form, the CDR3 reads TGCAGCGTCGGACTAGCGGGGGTTGTGGAGACCCAGTACTTC. Translated, it gives CSVGLAGVVETQYF.

There are a few counts of this clonotype. The chain uses TRBV12-3 or TRBV12-4 and TRBJ1-5, with D uncertain. The CDR3 runs 15 residues. V was clipped by 5 bases and J by 4 bases, with 15 bases between them. The CDR3 region has the DNA TGTGCCAGCAGTCGGGTGTTGTGGCCGAATCAGCCCCAGCATTTT. This codes for CASSRVLWPNQPQHF.

At least ten counts were recorded for this clonotype. This chain links TRBV15 with TRBJ1-1; maybe TRBD1 (5 bases). This CDR3 spans 13 amino acids. V was trimmed by 11 bases and J by 5 bases, leaving 18 bases between them. Germline lookup yields CDR1 LNHNV and CDR2 YYDKDF (reference sequence). Here the CDR3 reads CASRDRAGTEAFF. The CDR3 DNA is TGTGCCTCCCGTGACCGGGCAGGGACTGAAGCTTTCTTT.

Only a few counts were recorded for this clonotype. The CDR3 spells CAIEGGYEQYF. CDR3 bases: TGTGCCATCGAGGGAGGCTACGAGCAGTACTTC. V and J are TRBV10-3 and TRBJ2-7; a possible D gene is TRBD2 (6 bases). The germline V gene encodes CDR1 ENHRY and CDR2 SYGVKD. V was cut by 8 bases and J by 3 bases, with 8 bases left in between. This CDR3 comprises 11 residues.

The chain employs TRBV12-3 or TRBV12-4 and TRBJ1-2; D gene unclear. Trimming removed 7 bases at V and 2 bases at J, with 14 bases between. The CDR3 has 14 residues. The CDR3 sequence is CASTTQAENYGYTF. For the CDR3, the DNA is TGTGCCAGCACCACTCAGGCAGAAAACTATGGCTACACCTTC.

This clonotype showed up just a few times. The rearrangement uses TRBV29-1 and TRBJ2-1; D may be TRBD2 (5 bases). This CDR3 region has 12 residues. The ends were cut back, 7 bases at V and 3 bases at J, with 10 bases in the middle. Germline loops: CDR1 SQVTM, CDR2 ANQGSEA. The chain's CDR3 is CSASSNYNEQFF. CDR3 in DNA: TGCAGCGCTAGCAGCAACTACAATGAGCAGTTCTTC.

The chain couples TRBV2 to TRBJ1-1; 7 positions match TRBD1. V shed 6 bases, J shed 5 bases, and the junction held 9 bases outside the gene matches. Germline loops: CDR1 SNHLY, CDR2 FYNNEI. The CDR3 length is 14 residues. The CDR3 protein is CASSPRGSGTEAFF. For the CDR3, the DNA is TGTGCCAGCAGCCCCAGGGGGTCAGGAACTGAAGCTTTCTTT. Full variable domain (remainder filled in from reference TRBV2 and TRBJ1-1): EPEVTQTPSHQVTQMGQEVILRCVPISNHLYFYWYRQILGQKVEFLVSFYNNEISEKSEIFDDQFSVERPDGSNFTLKIRSTKLEDSAMYFCASSPRGSGTEAFFGQGTRLTVV.

The rearrangement uses TRBV2 and TRBJ2-2; D unresolved. This CDR3 has 11 residues. Germline-derived CDR1 and CDR2 are SNHLY and FYNNEI. V was shortened by 9 bases and J by 5 bases, with 7 bases between the two germline ends. CDR3 sequence (DNA): TGTGCCAGTCGTCGGACCGGGGAGCTGTTTTTT. It is translated as CASRRTGELFF.

V and J are TRBV20-1 and TRBJ2-7; 7 bases line up with TRBD1. From germline, CDR1 is DFQATT and CDR2 SNEGSKA (reference sequence). The CDR3 totals 12 residues. V shed 4 bases, J shed 5 bases, and the junction held 5 bases outside the gene matches. Here the CDR3 reads CSATDRDDEQYF. Here the CDR3 DNA reads TGCAGTGCTACTGACAGGGATGACGAGCAGTACTTC.

The chain couples TRBV20-1 to TRBJ1-2, with D uncertain. The CDR3 covers 12 residues. Germline lookup yields CDR1 DFQATT and CDR2 SNEGSKA (reference sequence). The V end lost 6 bases, the J end lost 7 bases, and 15 bases lay between the germline ends. CDR3 region: CSALRREGGYTF. In nucleotides, the CDR3 is TGCAGTGCCCTGAGAAGGGAGGGTGGCTACACCTTC.

V is TRBV6-5 and J is TRBJ2-2, with 9 bases fitting TRBD1. Trimming cost V 2 bases and J 3 bases; bases outside gene matches: 7. CDR1 is MNHEY, CDR2 SVGAGI, per germline. The CDR3 has 17 residues. The CDR3 sequence: CASSYSWRTGDTGELFF. The CDR3 DNA sequence: TGTGCCAGCAGTTACAGCTGGCGGACAGGGGACACCGGGGAGCTGTTTTTT.

The V and J genes are TRBV15 and TRBJ2-5, with D tentatively TRBD1 (7 bases). Trimming stripped 9 bases from V and 5 bases from J, with 19 bases between. Germline CDR1 reads LNHNV; CDR2 reads YYDKDF (reference sequence). The CDR3 consists of 14 residues. CDR3: CATSTRGGGETQYF. For the CDR3, the DNA is TGTGCCACGTCGACTAGAGGGGGCGGTGAGACCCAGTACTTC.

This clonotype was detected a few times. The V gene is TRBV12-3 or TRBV12-4, the J gene TRBJ2-1; 10 positions match TRBD2. This CDR3 contains 16 residues. J was trimmed by 4 bases and V by 2 bases; bases with no gene match: 5. CDR3 DNA: TGTGCCAGCAGTTTAAGCGGGGGGGCCTATTACAATGAGCAGTTCTTC. Its translation is CASSLSGGAYYNEQFF.

The chain is built from TRBV12-3 or TRBV12-4 and TRBJ1-1; TRBD1 is a possible D gene (5 bases). CDR3 length: 14 amino acids. V was clipped by 0 bases and J by 6 bases, with 11 bases between them. CDR3 coding DNA: TGTGCCAGCAGTTTAGCGGCAGGGTTTCCTGAAGCTTTCTTT. This gives the protein CASSLAAGFPEAFF.

The rearrangement uses TRBV27 and TRBJ2-7; TRBD1 matches at 7 bases. V shed 5 bases and J 4 bases; nucleotides not matched to a gene: 5. CDR1 and CDR2 from the germline V gene are MNHEY and SMNVEV (reference sequence). This CDR3 has 13 amino acids. The chain's CDR3 is CASSARQGYEQYF. The CDR3, as DNA: TGTGCCAGCAGTGCCCGACAGGGTTACGAGCAGTACTTC.

This clonotype was counted between two and nine times. This chain connects TRBV20-1 to TRBJ1-1; D is uncertain. There are 12 residues in the CDR3. V was pared by 3 bases and J by 5 bases, with 10 bases between. Germline V gives CDR1 DFQATT, CDR2 SNEGSKA (reference sequence). CDR3 protein: CSASPGWTEAFF. CDR3 DNA: TGCAGTGCTAGCCCGGGCTGGACTGAAGCTTTCTTT.

This clonotype was counted a few times. The chain links TRBV29-1 to TRBJ1-3; D remains ambiguous. Germline CDR1 SQVTM, CDR2 ANQGSEA. V was clipped by 7 bases and J by 4 bases, with 17 bases between them. The CDR3 spans 14 residues. The chain's CDR3 is CSADPNHAGNTIYF. The CDR3 nucleotides read TGCAGCGCAGACCCAAACCATGCCGGAAACACCATATATTTT.

This clonotype was seen ten or more times. This chain connects TRBV5-1 to TRBJ1-1; D gene uncertain. Trimming shortened V by 4 bases and J by 1 base, and 11 bases separated the two germline ends. Germline V gene data show CDR1 as SGHRS and CDR2 as YFSETQ. This CDR3 contains 14 residues. CDR3 in amino acids: CASSEAGENTEAFF. The CDR3 DNA reads TGCGCCAGCAGCGAGGCCGGGGAGAACACTGAAGCTTTCTTT.

The J gene is TRBJ2-3, the V gene TRBV27; no firm D call. The germline gives CDR1 MNHEY, CDR2 SMNVEV (reference sequence). V was shortened by 2 bases and J by 2 bases, with 14 bases between the two germline ends. CDR3 size: 16 residues. Here the CDR3 DNA reads TGTGCCAGCAGTTTACTCCCCCAGAGTCTCACAGATACGCAGTATTTT. Its translation: CASSLLPQSLTDTQYF.

This clonotype was detected a few times. The V call is TRBV7-9, the J call TRBJ2-1; TRBD2 is a possible D gene (5 bases). CDR3 length: 17 amino acids. The V end was cut by 1 base, the J end by 5 bases, with 18 bases between. Germline CDR1 reads SEHNR; CDR2 reads FQNEAQ (reference sequence). DNA for the CDR3: TGTGCCAGCAGCTTAGATGTAGCCGATTACGGGGACAATGAGCAGTTCTTC. This codes for CASSLDVADYGDNEQFF.

This clonotype appeared a few times. V is TRBV5-1 and J is TRBJ1-1; D is possibly TRBD1 (6 bases). CDR3 length equals 15 residues. With 5 bases removed from V and 5 bases from J, the gap between germline ends came to 19 bases. Germline loops: CDR1 SGHRS, CDR2 YFSETQ. Written as DNA, the CDR3 is TGCGCCAGCAGTTTAGAGTCAGGGGAAAGGACTGAAGCTTTCTTT. Amino acid sequence: CASSLESGERTEAFF.

This clonotype was detected only a few times. This chain joins TRBV5-1 and TRBJ1-1; D call uncertain. This CDR3 spans 13 amino acids. Trimming cost V 5 bases and J 1 base, with 9 bases left between them. Germline V gives CDR1 SGHRS, CDR2 YFSETQ. CDR3 DNA sequence: TGCGCCAGCAGGAGAGTGGGGAACACTGAAGCTTTCTTT. Its protein is CASRRVGNTEAFF.

The chain joins TRBV3-1 to TRBJ2-1, with a weak D call TRBD1 (6 bases). CDR3 length equals 13 residues. V lost 5 bases, J lost 10 bases, and 15 bases lay in between. Germline CDR1 LGHDT, CDR2 YNNKEL (reference sequence). CDR3 sequence reads: CASSEARGHEQFF. The CDR3, as DNA: TGTGCCAGCAGCGAAGCCAGGGGCCACGAGCAGTTCTTC.

This clonotype occurred many times. The chain employs TRBV12-3 or TRBV12-4 and TRBJ1-2; D not certain. The CDR3 has 13 amino acids. The V end was cut by 4 bases, the J end by 8 bases, with 14 bases between. CDR3 in amino acids: CASSSTPPGGYTF. The CDR3 DNA reads as TGTGCCAGCAGTTCAACTCCCCCGGGGGGCTACACCTTC.